This T cell receptor beta chain comes out of a study of T cell responses to AZD1222 COVID-19 vaccine. About the study: Some second doses came at about 4 weeks and others at about 12 weeks; these were pooled.

General study findings and limits: It should be noted that donors were predominantly white British and more often female, and clonal diversity was possibly underestimated.

Assay used: immunoSEQ multiplex PCR; TCRdb lists only in-frame clones, some missing. The table includes around 120,000 clones, over 75% detected once. The CDR3 extends over 17 amino acids. In germline, CDR1 is KGHDR, CDR2 SFDVKD. The trim removed 7 bases at V and 6 bases at J, leaving 10 bases unmatched. With respect to this clone: Its antigen remains unidentified.

The sample here was peripheral blood, taken on day 0 of AZD1222 vaccination. The receptor was derived from an adult in good health. This chain connects TRBV24-1 to TRBJ2-1, with 14 nucleotides matching TRBD2. CDR3: CATSRLAGGKGVNEQFF. The CDR3 region has the DNA TGTGCCACCAGCCGACTAGCGGGAGGGAAGGGGGTCAATGAGCAGTTCTTC.